This is a list of T cell receptor beta chains from one sample in a study of PD-L1 blockade in urothelial cancer. Clones were sequenced by immunoSEQ multiplex PCR, and TCRdb holds only the in-frame ones, with some missing. The sample shows more than 90,000 clones, 70% to 90% of them seen only once. Sequencing used PBMCs, obtained around atezolizumab (anti-PD-L1) treatment. Receptors were obtained from a man in his 70s with urothelial cancer. Each CDR3 is given with its conserved first and last residue. Each record gives: D gene, clone size, J gene, V gene, CDR3 protein, CDR3 DNA. A D gene is named only where the DNA matches it firmly. Size is stated for part of the rows, as once, few or many counts, or as a class when the clone is expanded.

d_gene: -; abundance: many; j_gene: TRBJ2-7; v_gene: TRBV11-3; CDR3aa: CASSWTSFEQYF; CDR3nt: TGTGCCAGCAGCTGGACATCTTTCGAGCAGTACTTC
d_gene: -; abundance: -; j_gene: TRBJ1-1; v_gene: TRBV7-9; CDR3aa: CASSLQVNTEAFF; CDR3nt: TGTGCCAGCAGCTTACAGGTGAACACTGAAGCTTTCTTT
d_gene: -; abundance: once; j_gene: TRBJ1-4; v_gene: TRBV5-1; CDR3aa: CASSLPNAGGELFF; CDR3nt: TGCGCCAGCAGCTTGCCGAACGCCGGGGGGGAACTGTTTTTT
d_gene: -; abundance: -; j_gene: TRBJ2-7; v_gene: TRBV27; CDR3aa: CASRFHRGAREQYF; CDR3nt: TGTGCCAGCAGATTTCATCGGGGGGCGAGGGAGCAGTACTTC
d_gene: -; abundance: -; j_gene: TRBJ1-5; v_gene: TRBV15; CDR3aa: CATNQGGGKPQHF; CDR3nt: TGTGCCACCAACCAGGGAGGAGGTAAGCCCCAGCATTTT
d_gene: TRBD2; abundance: -; j_gene: TRBJ2-1; v_gene: TRBV12-5; CDR3aa: CASSHGGLALFF; CDR3nt: TGTGCTAGCTCTCACGGGGGACTAGCTCTGTTCTTC
d_gene: TRBD2; abundance: -; j_gene: TRBJ2-1; v_gene: TRBV30; CDR3aa: CAWSVYPGTSGAHTPNNEQFF; CDR3nt: TGTGCCTGGAGTGTATACCCCGGGACTAGCGGAGCCCATACCCCCAACAATGAGCAGTTCTTC
d_gene: -; abundance: -; j_gene: TRBJ1-1; v_gene: TRBV4-1; CDR3aa: CASSPGNTEAFF; CDR3nt: TGCGCCAGCAGCCCAGGGAACACTGAAGCTTTCTTT
d_gene: -; abundance: -; j_gene: TRBJ2-5; v_gene: TRBV12-5; CDR3aa: CASGLVEGTQYF; CDR3nt: TGTGCTAGTGGTTTGGTCGAGGGGACCCAGTACTTC
d_gene: -; abundance: -; j_gene: TRBJ2-3; v_gene: TRBV7-2; CDR3aa: CASSSFTDTQYF; CDR3nt: TGTGCCAGCAGCTCCTTCACAGATACGCAGTATTTT
d_gene: -; abundance: -; j_gene: TRBJ1-4; v_gene: TRBV7-9; CDR3aa: CASSRTGLNEKLFF; CDR3nt: TGTGCCAGCAGCCGTACAGGGTTGAATGAAAAACTGTTTTTT
d_gene: -; abundance: once; j_gene: TRBJ2-1; v_gene: TRBV4-1; CDR3aa: CASSQDPVLAGSYNEQFF; CDR3nt: TGCGCCAGCAGCCAAGATCCGGTCTTGGCGGGGTCCTACAATGAGCAGTTCTTC
d_gene: TRBD2; abundance: -; j_gene: TRBJ2-7; v_gene: TRBV4-3; CDR3aa: CASSQDGTSDFYEQYF; CDR3nt: TGCGCCAGCAGCCAAGACGGGACTAGCGACTTCTACGAGCAGTACTTC
d_gene: TRBD1; abundance: -; j_gene: TRBJ1-1; v_gene: TRBV5-1; CDR3aa: CASSYEYRGRGTEAFF; CDR3nt: TGCGCCAGCAGCTACGAGTACAGGGGCCGTGGCACTGAAGCTTTCTTT
d_gene: -; abundance: -; j_gene: TRBJ2-3; v_gene: TRBV19; CDR3aa: CATRGLIAVTDTQYF; CDR3nt: TGTGCCACTAGGGGCCTAATAGCGGTTACAGATACGCAGTATTTT
d_gene: TRBD1; abundance: -; j_gene: TRBJ2-2; v_gene: TRBV5-1; CDR3aa: CASSPRFGTGASGELFF; CDR3nt: TGCGCCAGCAGCCCCCGGTTTGGGACAGGGGCCTCCGGGGAGCTGTTTTTT
d_gene: -; abundance: once; j_gene: TRBJ2-2; v_gene: TRBV7-2; CDR3aa: CASSPGILPPQTVAGELFF; CDR3nt: TGTGCCAGCAGCCCAGGCATCCTTCCGCCCCAAACCGTGGCCGGGGAGCTGTTTTTT
d_gene: TRBD1; abundance: -; j_gene: TRBJ1-5; v_gene: TRBV19; CDR3aa: CASSRQGGQPQHF; CDR3nt: TGTGCCAGTAGTAGACAGGGGGGGCAGCCCCAGCATTTT
d_gene: TRBD1; abundance: once; j_gene: TRBJ1-1; v_gene: TRBV2; CDR3aa: CASSTGENTEAFF; CDR3nt: TGTGCCAGTTCGACAGGGGAGAACACTGAAGCTTTCTTT
d_gene: TRBD1; abundance: -; j_gene: TRBJ2-7; v_gene: TRBV2; CDR3aa: CASSYTGASTGEQYF; CDR3nt: TGTGCCAGCAGCTATACAGGGGCCTCGACGGGCGAGCAGTACTTC
d_gene: -; abundance: -; j_gene: TRBJ2-1; v_gene: TRBV7-3; CDR3aa: CASSLRGFNEQFF; CDR3nt: TGTGCCAGCAGCTTAAGAGGTTTCAATGAGCAGTTCTTC
d_gene: TRBD1; abundance: -; j_gene: TRBJ1-2; v_gene: TRBV5-4; CDR3aa: CASSPGQGAFYGYTF; CDR3nt: TGTGCCAGCAGCCCTGGACAGGGGGCTTTTTATGGCTACACCTTC
d_gene: TRBD2; abundance: -; j_gene: TRBJ2-1; v_gene: TRBV5-1; CDR3aa: CASSVTSGRNNEQFF; CDR3nt: TGCGCCAGCAGCGTGACTAGCGGGAGGAACAATGAGCAGTTCTTC
d_gene: TRBD2; abundance: -; j_gene: TRBJ2-1; v_gene: TRBV14; CDR3aa: CASSQLVAGAFYEQFF; CDR3nt: TGTGCCAGCAGCCAGTTGGTAGCGGGAGCATTCTATGAGCAGTTCTTC
d_gene: -; abundance: -; j_gene: TRBJ1-2; v_gene: TRBV11-3; CDR3aa: CASSLDQGTQDGYTF; CDR3nt: TGTGCCAGCAGCTTAGATCAGGGGACACAGGATGGCTACACCTTC
d_gene: -; abundance: -; j_gene: TRBJ1-2; v_gene: TRBV27; CDR3aa: CASRPRPNLNYGYTF; CDR3nt: TGTGCCAGCAGACCCAGGCCGAACTTAAACTATGGCTACACCTTC
d_gene: -; abundance: -; j_gene: TRBJ1-2; v_gene: TRBV28; CDR3aa: CASGGDNYGYTF; CDR3nt: TGTGCCAGCGGAGGGGATAACTATGGCTACACCTTC
d_gene: -; abundance: -; j_gene: TRBJ2-5; v_gene: TRBV9; CDR3aa: CASSGGGPQETQYF; CDR3nt: TGTGCCAGCAGCGGAGGAGGCCCGCAGGAGACCCAGTACTTC
d_gene: -; abundance: -; j_gene: TRBJ2-1; v_gene: TRBV6-6; CDR3aa: CASSPDGHEQFF; CDR3nt: TGTGCCAGCAGCCCAGATGGCCATGAGCAGTTCTTC
d_gene: TRBD1; abundance: few; j_gene: TRBJ1-2; v_gene: TRBV9; CDR3aa: CASSVDTGGYGYTF; CDR3nt: TGTGCCAGCAGCGTAGATACAGGGGGCTATGGCTACACCTTC
d_gene: -; abundance: -; j_gene: TRBJ1-1; v_gene: TRBV19; CDR3aa: CASSIEPGLNTEAFF; CDR3nt: TGTGCCAGTAGTATAGAGCCGGGGTTGAACACTGAAGCTTTCTTT
d_gene: TRBD2; abundance: -; j_gene: TRBJ2-1; v_gene: TRBV5-4; CDR3aa: CASRPIAGSGNNEQFF; CDR3nt: TGTGCCAGCAGGCCGATAGCGGGTAGCGGGAACAATGAGCAGTTCTTC
d_gene: TRBD1; abundance: once; j_gene: TRBJ2-1; v_gene: TRBV30; CDR3aa: CAWSEQGSSYNEQFF; CDR3nt: TGTGCCTGGAGTGAACAGGGGAGCTCCTACAATGAGCAGTTCTTC
d_gene: -; abundance: once; j_gene: TRBJ2-3; v_gene: TRBV4-1; CDR3aa: CASSQVERTDTQYF; CDR3nt: TGCGCCAGCAGCCAAGTAGAGCGAACAGATACGCAGTATTTT
d_gene: TRBD2; abundance: -; j_gene: TRBJ2-2; v_gene: TRBV30; CDR3aa: CAWTTDPSGRAGELFF; CDR3nt: TGTGCCTGGACCACAGACCCCAGCGGGAGGGCCGGGGAGCTGTTTTTT
d_gene: -; abundance: -; j_gene: TRBJ2-3; v_gene: TRBV7-7; CDR3aa: CASSFEGGTQYF; CDR3nt: TGTGCTAGCAGCTTTGAGGGAGGTACGCAGTATTTT
d_gene: -; abundance: few; j_gene: TRBJ1-1; v_gene: TRBV5-4; CDR3aa: CASSPPRVQLSEAFF; CDR3nt: TGTGCCAGCAGCCCCCCCCGGGTCCAGTTATCCGAAGCTTTCTTT
d_gene: -; abundance: -; j_gene: TRBJ1-1; v_gene: TRBV7-8; CDR3aa: CASSLARANTEAFF; CDR3nt: TGTGCCAGCAGCTTAGCCCGCGCGAACACTGAAGCTTTCTTT
d_gene: TRBD1; abundance: -; j_gene: TRBJ1-4; v_gene: TRBV7-9; CDR3aa: CASRTGTGKEKLFF; CDR3nt: TGTGCCAGCAGGACCGGGACAGGGAAGGAAAAACTGTTTTTT
d_gene: -; abundance: -; j_gene: TRBJ1-4; v_gene: TRBV5-4; CDR3aa: CASSGPRMEKLFF; CDR3nt: TGTGCCAGCAGCGGCCCCAGGATGGAAAAACTGTTTTTT
d_gene: TRBD2; abundance: -; j_gene: TRBJ2-1; v_gene: TRBV11-2; CDR3aa: CASSRSGTKSSYNEQFF; CDR3nt: TGTGCCAGCAGCCGTTCCGGGACTAAGAGCTCCTACAATGAGCAGTTCTTC
d_gene: -; abundance: -; j_gene: TRBJ1-6; v_gene: TRBV2; CDR3aa: CASSETGGSGSPLHF; CDR3nt: TGTGCCAGCAGTGAAACCGGGGGATCGGGTTCACCCCTCCACTTT
d_gene: -; abundance: -; j_gene: TRBJ2-1; v_gene: TRBV19; CDR3aa: CASSIRGRGSSYNEQFF; CDR3nt: TGTGCCAGTAGTATACGGGGTCGGGGGAGCTCCTACAATGAGCAGTTCTTC
d_gene: -; abundance: -; j_gene: TRBJ1-1; v_gene: TRBV11-2; CDR3aa: CASSLYGTEAFF; CDR3nt: TGTGCCAGCAGCTTGTACGGGACTGAAGCTTTCTTT
d_gene: -; abundance: -; j_gene: TRBJ1-1; v_gene: TRBV6-5; CDR3aa: CASSKQAQNTEAFF; CDR3nt: TGTGCCAGCAGTAAACAGGCCCAGAACACTGAAGCTTTCTTT
d_gene: -; abundance: -; j_gene: TRBJ2-5; v_gene: TRBV7-9; CDR3aa: CASSLGLTAQYF; CDR3nt: TGTGCCAGCAGCTTAGGTCTTACGGCCCAGTACTTC
d_gene: -; abundance: -; j_gene: TRBJ1-1; v_gene: TRBV7-2; CDR3aa: CASSLGPFEGNTEAFF; CDR3nt: TGTGCCAGCAGCTTAGGTCCTTTTGAGGGGAACACTGAAGCTTTCTTT
d_gene: -; abundance: -; j_gene: TRBJ1-2; v_gene: TRBV14; CDR3aa: CASSLGRAGYTF; CDR3nt: TGTGCCAGCAGCCTCGGCAGGGCCGGCTACACCTTC
d_gene: TRBD2; abundance: -; j_gene: TRBJ2-7; v_gene: TRBV11-3; CDR3aa: CASSLGGTSGSEQYF; CDR3nt: TGTGCCAGCAGCTTAGGGGGGACTAGCGGGAGCGAGCAGTACTTC
d_gene: -; abundance: -; j_gene: TRBJ1-1; v_gene: TRBV15; CDR3aa: CATSRPTRGSTTEAFF; CDR3nt: TGTGCCACCAGCAGGCCCACCAGGGGCAGCACCACTGAAGCTTTCTTT
d_gene: -; abundance: -; j_gene: TRBJ2-2; v_gene: TRBV7-2; CDR3aa: CASSPYTGELFF; CDR3nt: TGTGCCAGCAGCCCTTACACCGGGGAGCTGTTTTTT
d_gene: -; abundance: -; j_gene: TRBJ2-7; v_gene: TRBV29-1; CDR3aa: CSVEQSYEQYF; CDR3nt: TGCAGCGTTGAACAGTCCTACGAGCAGTACTTC
d_gene: -; abundance: once; j_gene: TRBJ1-1; v_gene: TRBV5-4; CDR3aa: CASSPPPTGITEAFF; CDR3nt: TGTGCCAGCAGCCCTCCCCCCACAGGGATTACTGAAGCTTTCTTT
d_gene: -; abundance: -; j_gene: TRBJ2-1; v_gene: TRBV5-1; CDR3aa: CASSLTAGEQFF; CDR3nt: TGCGCCAGCAGCCTGACTGCCGGTGAGCAGTTCTTC
d_gene: -; abundance: -; j_gene: TRBJ2-7; v_gene: TRBV21-1; CDR3aa: CASSKESASGRNYEQYF; CDR3nt: TGTGCCAGCAGCAAAGAATCGGCTAGCGGGAGGAACTACGAGCAGTACTTC
d_gene: -; abundance: once; j_gene: TRBJ1-2; v_gene: TRBV19; CDR3aa: CASSLRRDGYGYTF; CDR3nt: TGTGCCAGTTCCTTACGACGGGATGGGTATGGCTACACCTTC
d_gene: TRBD2; abundance: -; j_gene: TRBJ2-2; v_gene: TRBV30; CDR3aa: CAWTRGLAGGPGELFF; CDR3nt: TGTGCCTGGACCCGGGGGCTAGCGGGAGGGCCCGGGGAGCTGTTTTTT
d_gene: TRBD1; abundance: -; j_gene: TRBJ1-1; v_gene: TRBV18; CDR3aa: CASSRGTANTEAFF; CDR3nt: TGTGCCAGCTCACGCGGGACAGCCAACACTGAAGCTTTCTTT
d_gene: -; abundance: -; j_gene: TRBJ1-1; v_gene: TRBV6-5; CDR3aa: CASGGGTEAFF; CDR3nt: TGTGCCAGCGGGGGCGGCACTGAAGCTTTCTTT